This passage covers 10 T cell receptor beta chains from one sample sequenced in a study of blood T cell repertoires in COVID-19. Data came from immunoSEQ multiplex PCR; TCRdb stores just in-frame clones and leaves some out. The table has over 300,000 clones, 70% to 90% seen once. The sequencing input was peripheral blood. These receptors were obtained from a man aged 40-49 years with acute or convalescent COVID-19.

As for this clone: This sample includes further DNA sequences coding for the same CDR3. The genes are TRBV7-9 and TRBJ2-3, with D maybe TRBD2 (5 bases). V gave up 0 bases and J gave up 0 bases, with 7 bases separating them. The CDR3 is made up of 15 amino acids. Germline V CDR1 and CDR2: SEHNR, FQNEAQ (reference sequence). CDR3 amino acids: CASSLAGRSTDTQYF. As DNA, the CDR3 is TGTGCCAGCAGCTTAGCAGGGAGAAGCACAGATACGCAGTATTTT.

This clone occurred a few times. The V call is TRBV6-2 or TRBV6-3, the J call TRBJ2-1, with TRBD2 identical over 8 bases. J lost 4 bases, V lost 0 bases, and 11 bases had no gene match. The CDR3 extends over 18 amino acids. Germline values: CDR1 MNHEY, CDR2 SVGEGT. The CDR3 reads CASSYSGASGPIYNEQFF. The CDR3 DNA reads as TGTGCCAGCAGTTACTCTGGGGCTAGCGGGCCTATATACAATGAGCAGTTCTTC.

This rearrangement joins TRBV11-3 to TRBJ1-3, with a possible D match to TRBD1 (5 bases). Trimming removed 0 bases at V and 3 bases at J, with 21 bases between. This CDR3 spans 19 amino acids. Germline values: CDR1 SGHNT, CDR2 YENEEA. The CDR3 region has the DNA TGTGCCAGCAGCTTAGATCGAAACAAAGGGGTATTTGGTGGAAACACCATATATTTT. Its translation: CASSLDRNKGVFGGNTIYF. Together with reference TRBV11-3 and TRBJ1-3, the CDR3 gives the full variable domain: EAGVVQSPRYKIIEKKQPVAFWCNPISGHNTLYWYLQNLGQGPELLIRYENEEAVDDSQLPKDRFSAERLKGVDSTLKIQPAELGDSAVYLCASSLDRNKGVFGGNTIYFGEGSWLTVV.

This clone was detected a few times. The rearrangement joins TRBV9 to TRBJ2-1; TRBD2 aligns across 13 bases. The ends lost 1 base at V and 7 bases at J; junction bases unmatched: 2. The CDR3 extends over 15 amino acids. Per the germline V gene, CDR1 is SGDLS and CDR2 is YYNGEE. CDR3 nucleotides: TGTGCCAGCAGCGTAACTAGCGGGGGGGCGAATGAGCAGTTCTTC. It encodes CASSVTSGGANEQFF.

The V gene is TRBV11-2, the J gene TRBJ2-1; TRBD2 might be the D (6 bases). This CDR3 is built from 16 residues. With 1 base removed from V and 2 bases from J, the gap between germline ends came to 12 bases. CDR1 and CDR2 from the germline V gene are SGHAT and FQNNGV. The DNA of the CDR3 is TGTGCCAGCAGCTTAGGGGGGGATTTGGCCTACAATGAGCAGTTCTTC. Translation gives CASSLGGDLAYNEQFF. The full variable domain, its missing parts supplied by reference TRBV11-2 and TRBJ2-1, is EAGVAQSPRYKIIEKRQSVAFWCNPISGHATLYWYQQILGQGPKLLIQFQNNGVVDDSQLPKDRFSAERLKGVDSTLKIQPAKLEDSAVYLCASSLGGDLAYNEQFFGPGTRLTVL.

This clone appeared once. This chain connects TRBV6-1 to TRBJ1-6; D perhaps matches TRBD1 (5 bases). V lost 5 bases and J lost 6, with 8 bases in between. Germline V gene sequence: CDR1 MNHNS, CDR2 SASEGT. CDR3 length: 13 residues. The CDR3 spells CASSYGANSPLHF. For the CDR3, the DNA is TGTGCCAGCAGTTATGGGGCTAATTCACCCCTCCACTTT.

The chain joins TRBV9 to TRBJ2-3, with D unclear. Germline values: CDR1 SGDLS, CDR2 YYNGEE. The V end was cut by 6 bases, the J end by 2 bases, with 7 bases between. CDR3 size: 12 residues. The CDR3 sequence is CASTPNTDTQYF. CDR3 nucleotides: TGTGCCAGCACCCCAAACACAGATACGCAGTATTTT.

V gene TRBV27 combines with J gene TRBJ1-3; a possible D gene is TRBD1 (5 bases). V dropped 3 bases and J dropped 4 bases, with 13 bases sitting between them. The CDR3 has 15 amino acids. The germline V gene encodes CDR1 MNHEY and CDR2 SMNVEV (reference sequence). The CDR3 protein is CASSFSGVGGNTIYF. DNA of the CDR3: TGTGCCAGCAGTTTTTCGGGGGTAGGCGGAAACACCATATATTTT.

This chain links TRBV3-1 (or the pseudogene TRBV3-2) with TRBJ1-6; 7 bases line up with TRBD1. The J segment lost 10 bases and the V segment lost 4 bases, leaving 10 bases of the junction unmatched. CDR3 length: 15 residues. Germline assignment: CDR1 LGHDT and CDR2 YNNKEL (reference sequence). The CDR3 region is CASSPGTDWYSPLHF. The CDR3 DNA follows: TGTGCCAGCAGCCCTGGGACAGATTGGTACTCACCCCTCCACTTT.

The chain has TRBV15 and TRBJ2-1; possibly TRBD2 for D (5 bases). CDR1 is LNHNV and CDR2 is YYDKDF in the germline V gene (reference sequence). The CDR3 consists of 14 residues. Trimming took off 7 bases at V and 8 bases at J, with 18 bases between the two ends. This CDR3 reads CATKVLLAPDEQFF. The DNA of the CDR3 is TGTGCCACCAAAGTTCTTCTAGCTCCGGATGAGCAGTTCTTC.